This T cell receptor (beta chain) was identified during a study of cytomegalovirus exposure and HLA in healthy donors (TCRdb year 2017). Context from the whole study: An earlier analysis of several hundred of the donors reported approximately 260 Gb of sequence data and 117 million unique TCR beta sequences obtained from around 170 million T cells. Roughly 300 gigabases of sequencing data and approximately 85 million unique TCR sequences were included in an early release covering over 600 HLA-typed donors. Of the roughly 390 genotyped donors, 81% fell in the genetic ancestry cluster associated with self-reported Caucasian donors. The study aimed to test whether signatures of past pathogen exposure could be identified by cataloging public T cell receptors. The study used immunosequencing to profile the T cell repertoires of around 600 subjects and linked those repertoires to cytomegalovirus serostatus. A separate validation cohort of roughly 130 different subjects was used in addition to the roughly 700-subject first cohort. To predict cytomegalovirus infection status, the study combined high-throughput TCR immunosequencing, statistical association of individual TCRs with disease status, and machine learning. To study patterns of TCR occurrence, a later analysis re-analyzed previously published TCR beta repertoires from around 700 donors and added high-resolution HLA genotyping. Rather than using new phenotypic data, the later analysis identified candidate immune exposures from TCR beta sequences and from how often those sequences occurred across donors. In an earlier analysis of 550 to 700 of the donors, high-throughput TCR beta sequencing was used to judge whether each TCR beta V gene segment behaved as functional or pseudogenic. Alongside the repertoire data, information on donor age, sex, ethnicity and CMV serostatus was compiled. A later genetic analysis used genome-wide SNP genotypes for 398 of the 666 donors, treating that subset as a discovery cohort. Every repertoire in the discovery cohort had been generated on one and the same sequencing platform. HLA typing included class I and class II loci at four-digit resolution. Typing coverage differed by locus: A, B, C, DRB1 and DQB1 were typed in roughly 620-630 donors, DQA1 in approximately 520, DPA1 in some 610, and DPB1 in 400 to 480. Four or five DR-DQ haplotypes were handled as single units for association and clustering because linkage in the cohort was strong. Among 398 genotyped donors of the cohort, an average of approximately 240,000 unique TCR beta nucleotide sequences were sequenced per donor, roughly 18% of them non-productive. The investigation overall reported the following: At a false discovery rate of 0.05, a later analysis linked 16,951 TCR beta sequences to specific HLA alleles. According to the authors, the approach could potentially be generalized to other disease states and immunological phenotypes. The classifier was reported to diagnose cytomegalovirus status with high specificity and sensitivity in both the original cohort and the validation cohort. In an earlier analysis of some 500 of the donors, most TCR beta V segments appeared in productive rearrangements about 87% or about 30% of the time, broadly matching IMGT annotations. Correlated functional status among segregating V segments might reflect linkage disequilibrium, but an unknown experimental factor could not be ruled out. The only immune exposure information available for the cohort was CMV serostatus. In vitro tests confirmed that a few of the cytomegalovirus-associated TCR beta chains recognize cytomegalovirus antigens. Across donors, most TCR sequences were observed very rarely, whereas some public TCRs were present in many individuals. A further reported finding was that TCR beta sequences accurately predicted the HLA-A and HLA-B alleles for most subjects in the first cohort. Sequencing depth was assumed to be roughly uniform across donors in the presence/absence analyses, though that assumption may not hold. When HLA alleles, especially DR and DQ, strongly co-occurred, attributing TCR associations to individual alleles was difficult. Only TCR beta chains were sequenced in this cohort, and the absence of alpha or paired-chain data limited detectable features. According to a later analysis, parvovirus B19, influenza, CMV and Epstein-Barr virus appeared linked to several top co-occurrence clusters. HLA typing was unavailable for some donors at each locus, so association tests used only the typed subset. According to a later genetic analysis, donors in an Asian-associated ancestry cluster had fewer N-insertions in productive TCRs than the approximately 670-donor mean. A total of 150 or so TCR beta chains were listed by the study as associated with cytomegalovirus. Because counts were too low, more than 15 rarely observed V segments, including chromosome 9 orphons, were excluded from the earlier analysis of under 650 of the donors. A later genetic analysis associated a missense DCLRE1C variant with V-gene and J-gene trimming of TCR beta chains, and an independent cohort replicated the association. Some IMGT-functional V segments, including TRBV6-2 and TRBV6-3, could not be told apart with the 87-base-pair reads, so those segments were excluded. Compared with equally common non-associated chains, HLA-associated TCR beta chains in a later analysis were more clonally expanded and had lower generation probabilities. A cluster of highly shared sequence variants was judged likely to represent a technical artifact of the sequencing pipeline. A later analysis found that TCR association rates varied across HLA loci, with DRB1 alleles showing the most associated TCRs and HLA-C alleles the fewest. According to a later analysis, most CMV-associated TCR beta chains appeared to be HLA-restricted, and the HLA associations seemed to be driven largely by CMV exposure.

About this clone: It has no known antigen specificity. No base-level quality is on record; no much larger clone is a single base apart.

Receptors were amplified or captured by the immunoSEQ multiplex PCR assay. The multiplex PCR relied on a mix of 60 forward primers for TCR Vbeta segments and 13 reverse primers for TCR Jbeta segments. The CDR3 region of rearranged TCR beta genes was amplified from genomic DNA with a multiplex PCR assay. On the Illumina HiSeq System, the amplified TCR beta libraries were sequenced as 87-base-pair reads. The paper's processing steps were these. Across the roughly 700 repertoires, a later analysis counted roughly 84 million unique TCR beta chains, roughly 11 million of which were shared by at least two donors. Raw reads were error-corrected and collapsed into unique sequences with a nearest-neighbor algorithm that merged closely related sequences to remove PCR and sequencing errors. CDR3 sequences were aligned to IMGT reference sequences to assign V, D and J gene segments. For a sequence to be retained, a match of at least six nucleotides to both a V gene segment and a J gene segment was required. Rearrangements were classified as productive when the CDR3 lacked stop codons and remained in frame with V and J, and all other rearrangements were classified as non-productive. CDR3 was defined according to IMGT convention as the region running from the second conserved V-encoded cysteine to the conserved J-encoded phenylalanine. The earlier analysis of about 590 of the donors excluded sequences that lacked an unambiguous match to a single V gene segment. In an earlier analysis of approximately 560 of the donors, a V segment was called functional when productive rearrangements were above 56.7%, and segregating when the standard deviation between donors exceeded 5%. A statistical classification framework was built for diagnosing cytomegalovirus status from the catalog of TCR beta chain sequences. A later analysis assigned V and J genes by comparing TCR nucleotide sequences with IMGT/GENE-DB human TR gene sequences. The TCRdist pipeline was used in a later analysis to assign CDR3 sequences and most-parsimonious VDJ recombination scenarios. A later analysis defined each TCR beta chain by its CDR3 amino acid sequence plus V-gene family, and excluded reads lacking a unique V-gene family. A later analysis removed 600 or so highly shared, low-generation-probability nucleotide sequences to deal with suspected cross-contamination and a sequencing artifact. In a later analysis, a clonal expansion index for each public chain was calculated from normalized within-repertoire ranks of inferred template counts. Generation probabilities in a later analysis came from a VDJ recombination model fitted to out-of-frame rearrangements, and those results were checked against IGoR. A later analysis scored TCR-TCR, TCR-HLA and TCR-CMV co-occurrence with hypergeometric tests, applying a repertoire-size bias correction to TCR pairs. In a later analysis, false discovery rates were estimated by permuting HLA or CMV assignments 20 times. A later analysis grouped co-occurring TCRs with DBSCAN, adding TCRdist sequence similarity when clustering within HLA-allele-positive subsets. For co-occurrence clustering, repertoires with fewer than 30,000 or more than 120,000 public chains were excluded, along with five repertoires with anomalous nucleotide sharing. TCRdb stores this immuneACCESS table with in-frame sequences only. Part of the clones is absent; in the studies checked, under half of the shortfall reflects unresolved V genes, and no reason is known for the rest. That table furnishes V, J and clone size, whereas the DNA furnished D and trimming. Within this sample are 150,000 to 200,000 clones, with about 90% of them counted one time only. Around 0.21% of the sample comes from the top ten.

Sequences GTSNPN (CDR1) and SVGIG (CDR2) are obtained from the germline V gene (reference sequence). The CDR3 goes from the cysteine to the phenylalanine over 14 residues. Only CDR3 DNA is held: 42 bases, read in frame from base 1. For this chain, trimming is 2 bases at the V end and 3 bases at the J end, and the number of junction bases without a gene match is 6. The cohort comprised several hundred healthy bone marrow donors. All cohort members were sampled while nominally healthy, although unrecorded immune exposures were likely present. The donor tested CMV seronegative and was one of the 352 seronegative cohort members. Every donor gave a peripheral blood sample, and the peripheral blood mononuclear cells from that sample were used for TCR beta sequencing. Genomic DNA extraction from the blood cell samples was performed with the Qiagen DNeasy Blood Extraction Kit.

The sequence joins TRBV30 to TRBJ2-7; 8 bases in the middle match TRBD2. The sequenced sample consisted of PBMCs. The origin of this receptor is a girl less than two years old in good health and CMV-seronegative. The DNA reads TGTGCCTGGAGTTCGAGCGGGAGCTTCTACGAGCAGTACTTC. Its translation reads: CAWSSSGSFYEQYF.